Listed below are T cell receptor beta chains from one sample, sequenced in a study of blood T cells in healthy people across ages. TCRdb independently ran MiXCR on the 5' RACE reads; one entry per CDR3 protein. Seen here are hundreds of thousands of distinct CDR3 sequences, around 42% observed once, and the top ten hold roughly 19%. The specimen sequenced was blood. The receptors come from a man in his sixties in good health. CDR3s include the opening cysteine and the closing phenylalanine or tryptophan. The order of the fields is V gene, J gene, clone size, D gene, CDR3 protein, CDR3 DNA. The D gene is left open where the match is weak. Only some rows state a clone size, as once, few, many or a class for expanded clones.

v_call: TRBV20-1; j_call: TRBJ2-5; clone_size: -; d_call: -; cdr3_aa: CSAREGGPGETQYF; cdr3_nt: TGCAGTGCCAGAGAGGGGGGGCCCGGGGAGACCCAGTACTTC
v_call: TRBV30; j_call: TRBJ1-1; clone_size: few; d_call: -; cdr3_aa: CAWSRENTEAFF; cdr3_nt: TGTGCCTGGAGCAGGGAGAACACTGAAGCTTTCTTT
v_call: TRBV4-1; j_call: TRBJ2-1; clone_size: many; d_call: -; cdr3_aa: CASSPLGGVNDVAQFF; cdr3_nt: TGCGCCAGCAGCCCTCTTGGGGGTGTTAATGATGTGGCGCAGTTCTTC
v_call: TRBV12-3/TRBV12-4; j_call: TRBJ2-7; clone_size: -; d_call: -; cdr3_aa: CASSNRIYNEQYF; cdr3_nt: TGTGCCAGCAGCAACAGGATCTACAATGAGCAGTACTTC
v_call: TRBV4-3; j_call: TRBJ1-1; clone_size: few; d_call: TRBD1; cdr3_aa: CASSLTTGTVNAEAFF; cdr3_nt: TGCGCCAGCAGCCTAACAACCGGGACAGTTAACGCTGAAGCTTTCTTT
v_call: TRBV7-2; j_call: TRBJ1-1; clone_size: few; d_call: -; cdr3_aa: CASSLAYPRNTEAFF; cdr3_nt: TGTGCCAGCAGCTTAGCTTACCCCCGGAACACTGAAGCTTTCTTT
v_call: TRBV27; j_call: TRBJ2-2; clone_size: -; d_call: -; cdr3_aa: CASSFGRPGELFF; cdr3_nt: TGTGCCAGCAGTTTTGGGCGACCCGGGGAGCTGTTTTTT
v_call: TRBV29-1; j_call: TRBJ2-1; clone_size: -; d_call: TRBD1; cdr3_aa: CSVSTGDVFYNGQFF; cdr3_nt: TGCAGCGTATCTACAGGGGACGTTTTCTACAATGGGCAGTTCTTC
v_call: TRBV2; j_call: TRBJ2-5; clone_size: -; d_call: TRBD2; cdr3_aa: CASNLAGGPQFGTQYF; cdr3_nt: TGTGCCAGCAATCTAGCGGGGGGGCCTCAATTCGGGACCCAGTACTTC
v_call: TRBV5-6; j_call: TRBJ2-7; clone_size: few; d_call: -; cdr3_aa: CASSFTEGFYEQYF; cdr3_nt: TGTGCCAGCAGCTTCACGGAGGGGTTCTACGAGCAGTACTTC
v_call: TRBV18; j_call: TRBJ1-1; clone_size: -; d_call: -; cdr3_aa: CASSPPTQYTEAFF; cdr3_nt: TGTGCCAGCTCACCACCGACGCAGTACACTGAAGCTTTCTTT
v_call: TRBV20-1; j_call: TRBJ2-4; clone_size: -; d_call: TRBD1; cdr3_aa: CSARARGKNIQYF; cdr3_nt: TGCAGTGCTAGGGCCAGGGGGAAAAACATTCAGTACTTC
v_call: TRBV29-1; j_call: TRBJ1-5; clone_size: few; d_call: -; cdr3_aa: CSVLSGNQPQHF; cdr3_nt: TGCAGCGTTCTATCCGGCAATCAGCCCCAGCATTTT
v_call: TRBV6-1; j_call: TRBJ1-1; clone_size: -; d_call: -; cdr3_aa: CASRVRWENTEAFF; cdr3_nt: TGTGCCAGCAGGGTTCGGTGGGAGAACACTGAAGCTTTCTTT
v_call: TRBV7-2; j_call: TRBJ1-6; clone_size: -; d_call: -; cdr3_aa: CASSSDRASSSPLHF; cdr3_nt: TGTGCCAGCAGCTCCGATCGGGCCTCGAGCTCACCCCTCCACTTT
v_call: TRBV7-9; j_call: TRBJ1-2; clone_size: few; d_call: -; cdr3_aa: CASSDGTTRIYGYTF; cdr3_nt: TGTGCCAGCAGCGACGGGACTACAAGGATCTATGGCTACACCTTC
v_call: TRBV20-1; j_call: TRBJ2-3; clone_size: few; d_call: -; cdr3_aa: CSARPAGHRITDTQYF; cdr3_nt: TGCAGTGCTAGGCCCGCGGGACACAGGATCACAGATACGCAGTATTTT
v_call: TRBV27; j_call: TRBJ1-2; clone_size: -; d_call: TRBD1; cdr3_aa: CASSPSTGTGSLIGGYTF; cdr3_nt: TGTGCCAGCAGTCCATCTACCGGGACAGGGAGTTTGATTGGTGGCTACACCTTC
v_call: TRBV7-2; j_call: TRBJ1-2; clone_size: few; d_call: -; cdr3_aa: CASSPIMPSLELDGYTF; cdr3_nt: TGTGCCAGCAGCCCAATTATGCCCTCGCTCGAATTGGATGGCTACACCTTC
v_call: TRBV7-2; j_call: TRBJ2-5; clone_size: -; d_call: -; cdr3_aa: CASSYGGQRETQYF; cdr3_nt: TGTGCCAGCAGCTACGGCGGACAGAGAGAGACCCAGTACTTC
v_call: TRBV10-3; j_call: TRBJ2-7; clone_size: -; d_call: -; cdr3_aa: CAIRGETTYYNEQYF; cdr3_nt: TGTGCCATCAGGGGAGAAACTACCTACTACAATGAGCAGTACTTC
v_call: TRBV6-6; j_call: TRBJ1-2; clone_size: -; d_call: -; cdr3_aa: CASNKGQWGNYGYTF; cdr3_nt: TGTGCCAGCAACAAAGGACAGTGGGGAAACTATGGCTACACCTTC
v_call: TRBV7-9; j_call: TRBJ2-1; clone_size: -; d_call: TRBD1; cdr3_aa: CASSLGQGKVSDEQFF; cdr3_nt: TGTGCCAGCAGTTTGGGACAGGGAAAAGTTAGCGATGAGCAGTTCTTC
v_call: TRBV7-9; j_call: TRBJ2-5; clone_size: -; d_call: -; cdr3_aa: CASSGTGTETQYF; cdr3_nt: TGTGCCAGCAGCGGAACCGGGACGGAGACCCAGTACTTC
v_call: TRBV14; j_call: TRBJ2-3; clone_size: many; d_call: -; cdr3_aa: CASSQALGGTDTQYF; cdr3_nt: TGTGCCAGCAGCCAAGCATTGGGGGGCACAGATACGCAGTATTTT
v_call: TRBV7-2; j_call: TRBJ2-4; clone_size: -; d_call: TRBD1; cdr3_aa: CASSATGTGSAKNIQYF; cdr3_nt: TGTGCCAGCAGCGCGACCGGGACAGGGAGCGCCAAAAACATTCAGTACTTC
v_call: TRBV9; j_call: TRBJ2-1; clone_size: few; d_call: -; cdr3_aa: CASSVGPGSEQFF; cdr3_nt: TGTGCCAGCAGCGTAGGTCCCGGATCTGAGCAGTTCTTC
v_call: TRBV27; j_call: TRBJ2-4; clone_size: -; d_call: TRBD1; cdr3_aa: CASRLTGTKNIQYF; cdr3_nt: TGTGCCAGCAGGCTGACAGGGACCAAAAACATTCAGTACTTC
v_call: TRBV4-1; j_call: TRBJ2-1; clone_size: -; d_call: TRBD2; cdr3_aa: CASSQVPSGVYEQFF; cdr3_nt: TGCGCCAGCAGCCAAGTGCCCAGCGGGGTGTATGAGCAGTTCTTC
v_call: TRBV5-1; j_call: TRBJ2-5; clone_size: few; d_call: -; cdr3_aa: CASSFLLGETQYF; cdr3_nt: TGCGCCAGCAGCTTTCTTCTTGGAGAGACCCAGTACTTC
v_call: TRBV18; j_call: TRBJ1-1; clone_size: -; d_call: -; cdr3_aa: CASSPKGRGEAFF; cdr3_nt: TGTGCCAGCTCACCTAAAGGACGCGGTGAAGCTTTCTTT
v_call: TRBV12-3/TRBV12-4; j_call: TRBJ2-7; clone_size: -; d_call: -; cdr3_aa: CASSFAGGGERWYEQYF; cdr3_nt: TGTGCCAGCAGTTTCGCAGGGGGAGGGGAACGATGGTACGAGCAGTACTTC
v_call: TRBV14; j_call: TRBJ1-2; clone_size: -; d_call: -; cdr3_aa: CASSQVGDNYGYTF; cdr3_nt: TGTGCCAGCAGCCAAGTGGGAGACAACTATGGCTACACCTTC
v_call: TRBV4-1; j_call: TRBJ2-1; clone_size: -; d_call: -; cdr3_aa: CASSQDKDGRVGLGVRNEQFF; cdr3_nt: TGCGCCAGCAGCCAAGATAAAGACGGCAGGGTGGGGCTGGGGGTTAGGAATGAGCAGTTCTTC
v_call: TRBV29-1; j_call: TRBJ2-5; clone_size: -; d_call: -; cdr3_aa: CSVERGSGETQYF; cdr3_nt: TGCAGCGTTGAACGGGGGTCTGGGGAGACCCAGTACTTC
v_call: TRBV12-3/TRBV12-4; j_call: TRBJ2-4; clone_size: few; d_call: -; cdr3_aa: CASSLGGVLAKNIQYF; cdr3_nt: TGTGCCAGCAGTTTAGGTGGGGTACTAGCCAAAAACATTCAGTACTTC
v_call: TRBV4-1; j_call: TRBJ2-1; clone_size: -; d_call: TRBD1; cdr3_aa: CASSDGTGKNNEQFF; cdr3_nt: TGCGCCAGCAGCGACGGGACAGGGAAGAACAATGAGCAGTTCTTC
v_call: TRBV6-5; j_call: TRBJ2-2; clone_size: -; d_call: -; cdr3_aa: CASSYLGELFF; cdr3_nt: TGTGCCAGCAGTTATTTAGGGGAGCTGTTTTTT
v_call: TRBV9; j_call: TRBJ2-5; clone_size: -; d_call: TRBD2; cdr3_aa: CASSPPQAGGPNEQYF; cdr3_nt: TGTGCCAGCAGCCCCCCTCAGGCGGGGGGACCGAATGAGCAGTACTTC
v_call: TRBV7-8; j_call: TRBJ2-1; clone_size: -; d_call: -; cdr3_aa: CASSPGQRSYNEQFF; cdr3_nt: TGTGCCAGCAGCCCCGGGCAGCGTTCCTACAATGAGCAGTTCTTC
v_call: TRBV4-3; j_call: TRBJ2-1; clone_size: few; d_call: -; cdr3_aa: CASSQGSGVWNEQFF; cdr3_nt: TGCGCCAGCAGCCAGGGCTCCGGAGTGTGGAATGAGCAGTTCTTC
v_call: TRBV20-1; j_call: TRBJ2-7; clone_size: -; d_call: -; cdr3_aa: CSAATDSSYEQYF; cdr3_nt: TGCAGTGCTGCGACTGATAGCTCCTACGAGCAGTACTTC
v_call: TRBV7-2; j_call: TRBJ2-7; clone_size: many; d_call: -; cdr3_aa: CASSLGSPRSYEQYF; cdr3_nt: TGTGCCAGCAGCTTGGGCTCCCCGAGGTCCTACGAGCAGTACTTC
v_call: TRBV6-6; j_call: TRBJ2-6; clone_size: -; d_call: TRBD1; cdr3_aa: CASSRTGVGANVLTF; cdr3_nt: TGTGCCAGCAGTCGAACAGGGGTTGGGGCCAACGTCCTGACTTTC
v_call: TRBV6-2/TRBV6-3; j_call: TRBJ2-3; clone_size: -; d_call: -; cdr3_aa: CASHRGGSTDTQYF; cdr3_nt: TGTGCCAGCCACCGTGGGGGGAGCACAGATACGCAGTATTTT
v_call: TRBV20-1; j_call: TRBJ2-1; clone_size: few; d_call: TRBD1; cdr3_aa: CSARVRDRGYNEQFF; cdr3_nt: TGCAGTGCTAGAGTGCGGGACAGGGGGTACAATGAGCAGTTCTTC
v_call: TRBV3-1; j_call: TRBJ2-1; clone_size: -; d_call: TRBD2; cdr3_aa: CASRRSFGGSYNEQFF; cdr3_nt: TGTGCCAGCAGGCGTAGCTTCGGGGGGTCCTACAATGAGCAGTTCTTC
v_call: TRBV9; j_call: TRBJ2-5; clone_size: -; d_call: -; cdr3_aa: CASSEDGGWTQYF; cdr3_nt: TGTGCCAGCAGCGAAGACGGAGGATGGACCCAGTACTTC
v_call: TRBV20-1; j_call: TRBJ2-1; clone_size: -; d_call: -; cdr3_aa: CSASQDISYNEQFF; cdr3_nt: TGCAGTGCTTCCCAGGATATTTCCTACAATGAGCAGTTCTTC
v_call: TRBV7-9; j_call: TRBJ2-7; clone_size: -; d_call: TRBD2; cdr3_aa: CASSLLGRGDGEQYF; cdr3_nt: TGTGCCAGCAGCTTACTCGGGCGGGGGGATGGTGAGCAGTACTTC
v_call: TRBV3-1; j_call: TRBJ2-1; clone_size: few; d_call: -; cdr3_aa: CASSSTGVGQFF; cdr3_nt: TGTGCCAGCTCATCGACCGGGGTGGGGCAGTTCTTC
v_call: TRBV29-1; j_call: TRBJ1-5; clone_size: -; d_call: -; cdr3_aa: CSVAQGPNQPQHF; cdr3_nt: TGCAGCGTTGCCCAGGGGCCCAATCAGCCCCAGCATTTT
v_call: TRBV6-5; j_call: TRBJ2-2; clone_size: -; d_call: -; cdr3_aa: CASTLWGRGTGELFF; cdr3_nt: TGTGCCAGCACTCTCTGGGGCAGGGGCACCGGGGAGCTGTTTTTT
v_call: TRBV9; j_call: TRBJ2-1; clone_size: -; d_call: TRBD2; cdr3_aa: CASSVAIASGGEQFF; cdr3_nt: TGTGCCAGCAGCGTAGCTATTGCTAGCGGGGGTGAGCAGTTCTTC
v_call: TRBV5-5; j_call: TRBJ2-6; clone_size: few; d_call: -; cdr3_aa: CASSLDGQLGANVLTF; cdr3_nt: TGTGCCAGCAGCCTGGACGGGCAGCTAGGGGCCAACGTCCTGACTTTC
v_call: TRBV27; j_call: TRBJ2-7; clone_size: few; d_call: -; cdr3_aa: CASSWRDTGYEQYF; cdr3_nt: TGTGCCAGCAGTTGGAGGGACACAGGCTACGAGCAGTACTTC
v_call: TRBV20-1; j_call: TRBJ1-6; clone_size: few; d_call: -; cdr3_aa: CSARDQVTGSSYNSPLHF; cdr3_nt: TGCAGTGCTAGAGATCAGGTTACAGGTAGCTCCTATAATTCACCCCTCCACTTT
v_call: TRBV6-5; j_call: TRBJ2-7; clone_size: many; d_call: TRBD1; cdr3_aa: CASSYIQTGVYEQYF; cdr3_nt: TGTGCCAGCAGTTATATCCAAACAGGGGTATACGAGCAGTACTTC
v_call: TRBV4-3; j_call: TRBJ1-2; clone_size: -; d_call: -; cdr3_aa: CASIQESEGDGYTF; cdr3_nt: TGCGCCAGCATCCAAGAGTCGGAGGGGGATGGCTACACCTTC
v_call: TRBV7-2; j_call: TRBJ2-5; clone_size: -; d_call: -; cdr3_aa: CASSLGGKEETQYF; cdr3_nt: TGTGCCAGCAGCTTAGGTGGGAAGGAAGAGACCCAGTACTTC